The following is a T cell receptor beta chain sequence with its context. It has no known antigen specificity. No quality values exist for individual bases; no much larger clone is one base distant. Libraries of naive CD8 T cells were built from around 20,000 to 1,000,000 sorted cells, with 10%, 30% or 50% of the purified RNA used. Naive CD8 T cells, defined as CD8+CD4-CCR7+CD45RA+, were FACS-sorted into RLT Plus buffer on a BD FACSAria II. Ten to eleven TCR copies' worth of Jurkat RNA were spiked into roughly 20,000-1,000,000 naive CD8 T cell samples to test detection sensitivity. Enrichment of CD8 T cells was done with RosetteSep CD8+ T Cell Enrichment Cocktail plus Ficoll-Paque, and ACK red cell lysis came afterward. Receptors were amplified or captured by PCR. The data were produced on an Illumina HiSeq 4000. Bulk TCR libraries were generated as previously described, with the TCR primers listed in Table S5 used. Purification of total RNA was performed with the Qiagen AllPrep DNA/RNA kit. Reads from multiple sequencing runs of the same library were pooled before analysis. The published analysis was carried out like this. Only reads with exact TCR constant sequence were kept, trimmed to 150 nt, and grouped by their 12-nt molecular barcodes. Reads in each barcode group were sub-clustered using a 15% Levenshtein threshold, and a quality-weighted consensus sequence was built for each RNA molecule. Non-functional sequences were excluded, and lower-count sequences lying one edit away from another sequence were also excluded. Barcode sub-clusters with fewer than 20% of the maximum read count were removed, based on fitting two negative binomial distributions. TCRdb cleaned the public reads at Q25 with fastp, built clones with MiXCR and kept in-frame beta chains. Under each unique CDR3 protein, matching rows form one entry showing the most common genes and DNA. These V and J calls originate from TCRdb's pipeline instead of the authors' own analysis. The sample table records about half a million distinct CDR3 sequences; roughly 23% of these occur just once. The ten largest clones capture 0.65% to 0.95% of the sample.

The data belong to a study of molecular identifiers for immune sequencing clone quantification (dated by TCRdb to between 2017 and 2018). Notes on the research overall: For a replicate experiment, the RNA from either approximately 20,000 or 100,000 naive CD8 T cells was divided into five aliquots, and four of those aliquots went on to sequencing. This methods study used CD8 T cells to benchmark TCR RNA copy counting and molecular-identifier clustering-based TCR repertoire sequencing (MIDCIRS).

Sequences SEHNR (CDR1) and FQNEAQ (CDR2) are obtained from the germline V gene (reference sequence). V is shortened by 4 bases, J by 9 bases, and the region joining them spans 19 bases. From the cysteine through the phenylalanine, the CDR3 covers 15 amino acids. Just the 45-base CDR3 DNA is kept, in frame starting at base 1. Broader findings and caveats from the paper: In CMV-specific effector cells, over 99% of molecules were held by clones above 20 RNA copies, whereas under 1% of molecules were held by such clones in naive cells. A single cell's worth of spiked-in Jurkat TCR RNA was reported detectable even among about a million naive CD8 T cells. Modeling estimated 2.5 to 3.5 recovered TCR RNA copies per cell, compared with 9.5 to 10 by digital PCR, which implies about 30% capture efficiency. Highly expanded clone sizes could be underestimated if identical TCR molecules share a barcode. The naive libraries included spiked-in Jurkat TCR RNA (about nine copies' worth), and this RNA is not part of the donor repertoire. When barcode sub-clustering was not used, chimeric consensus sequences inflated TCR diversity, with chimeras reaching as high as 47%.

This receptor was identified in a human donor in good health. Some libraries in this study had Jurkat cell RNA spiked in. Material: naive CD8+ T cells from blood, with Jurkat cell RNA spiked in. This specimen's cell subset or site label, interpreted: FACS-sorted CD8+CD4-CCR7+CD45RA+ naive T cells. The chain is made from TRBV7-9 and TRBJ2-1; 6 matching bases give a weak D call of TRBD1. The CDR3 corresponds to CASSSRPRGRGEQFF. The base sequence is TGTGCCAGCAGCTCCCGCCCCAGGGGCCGAGGTGAGCAGTTCTTC.